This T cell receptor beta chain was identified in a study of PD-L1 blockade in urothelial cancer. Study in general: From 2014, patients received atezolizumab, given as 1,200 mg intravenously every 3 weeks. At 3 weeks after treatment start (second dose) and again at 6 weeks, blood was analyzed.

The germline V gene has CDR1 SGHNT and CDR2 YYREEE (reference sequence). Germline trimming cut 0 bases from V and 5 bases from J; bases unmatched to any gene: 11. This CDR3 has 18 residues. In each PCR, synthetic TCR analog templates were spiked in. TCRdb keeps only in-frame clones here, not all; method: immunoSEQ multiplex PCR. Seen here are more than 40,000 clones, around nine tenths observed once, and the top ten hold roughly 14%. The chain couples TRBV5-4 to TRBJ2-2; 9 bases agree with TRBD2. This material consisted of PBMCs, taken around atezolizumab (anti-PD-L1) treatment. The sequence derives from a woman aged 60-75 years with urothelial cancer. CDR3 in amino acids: CASSLASGGGAGTGELFF. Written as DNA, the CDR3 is TGTGCCAGCAGCTTGGCCTCTGGCGGGGGGGCTGGTACCGGGGAGCTGTTTTTT.